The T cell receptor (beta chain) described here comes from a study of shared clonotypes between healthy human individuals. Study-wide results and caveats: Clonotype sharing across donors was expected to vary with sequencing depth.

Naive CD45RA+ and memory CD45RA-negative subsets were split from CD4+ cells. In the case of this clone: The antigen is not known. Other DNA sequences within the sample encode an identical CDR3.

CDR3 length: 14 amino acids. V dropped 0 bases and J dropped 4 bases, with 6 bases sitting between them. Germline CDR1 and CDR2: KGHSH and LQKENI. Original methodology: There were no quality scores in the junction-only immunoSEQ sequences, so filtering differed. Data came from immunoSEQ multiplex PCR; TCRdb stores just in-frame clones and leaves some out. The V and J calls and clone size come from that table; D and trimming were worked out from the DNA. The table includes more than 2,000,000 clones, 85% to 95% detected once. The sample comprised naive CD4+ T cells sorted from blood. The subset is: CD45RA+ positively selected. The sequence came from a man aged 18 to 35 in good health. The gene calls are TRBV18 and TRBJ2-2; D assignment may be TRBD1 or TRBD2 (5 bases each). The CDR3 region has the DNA TGTGCCAGCTCACCACCAGGGACCACCGGGGAGCTGTTTTTT. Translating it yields CASSPPGTTGELFF.